These T cell receptor beta chains were read from a single sample in a study of tumor and adjacent non-tumor tissue in lung cancer. TCRdb analysed the multiplex PCR reads with MiXCR anew, one entry per CDR3 protein. This table holds 76,000 or so distinct CDR3 sequences, about two thirds found once. Sequenced sample: lung tumor tissue. These receptors were taken from a woman in her 70s with non-small cell lung cancer. The CDR3 runs from the conserved cysteine through the conserved F or W. D genes are given only for firm matches. Size tells how often a clone was seen (once, few, many) or the class of an expanded clone, and some rows leave it out.

J	V	size	D	DNA	CDR3
TRBJ1-1	TRBV12-3/TRBV12-4	few	NA	TGTGTCAGCAGTATGACAAACGAAACTTTCTTT	CVSSMTNETFF
TRBJ1-5	TRBV15	NA	NA	TGTGCCACCACCAGAGGAATCACAGGGAGCAATCAGCCCCAGCATTTT	CATTRGITGSNQPQHF
TRBJ2-5	TRBV4-1	NA	NA	TGCGCCAGCAGCCAAGGGTTCCTCCATGAGACCCAGCACTTC	CASSQGFLHETQHF
TRBJ2-2	TRBV11-1	few	NA	TGTACCAGCAGCTTAGCAGCCAGGGTTACCGGGAAGCTGTTTTTT	CTSSLAARVTGKLFF
TRBJ1-1	TRBV28	many	TRBD1	TGTGCCAGCAGCCGACCGACAGGGACTTCTCACACTGAAGCTTTCTTT	CASSRPTGTSHTEAFF
TRBJ2-6	TRBV29-1	few	TRBD1	TGCAGCGGACAGGGCCTTTCCCCCTCTGGGACCAACGTCCTGGCTTTC	CSGQGLSPSGTNVLAF
TRBJ2-7	TRBV18	NA	NA	TGTGCCAGCCCACCGGGCGGAAAGTCCTACGAGCAGTACTTC	CASPPGGKSYEQYF
TRBJ2-1	TRBV4-2	once	TRBD2	TGTGCCAGCAGCCAGATGACTAGCAGGAGTGATGAGCGGTTCTTC	CASSQMTSRSDERFF
TRBJ2-7	TRBV28	NA	TRBD2	TGTGTCAGCAGTTGGACTAGCGGTTTGCAGTACTTC	CVSSWTSGLQYF
TRBJ1-1	TRBV12-3/TRBV12-4	NA	NA	TGTGACAGCAGTTTAGGTCCTGGCAGGGGCCCTGAAGCTTCCTTT	CDSSLGPGRGPEASF
TRBJ2-7	TRBV12-3/TRBV12-4	many	TRBD2	TGTGCCAGCCGAGCACTAGCGGGGGCTCAGTACTTC	CASRALAGAQYF
TRBJ1-2	TRBV5-1	many	NA	TGCGCCAGCAGCTTCCAGGGTGATGGCTACACCTTC	CASSFQGDGYTF
TRBJ1-2	TRBV12-3/TRBV12-4	NA	NA	TGTGCCAGCACTCGGGACCGTGGCTACACCTTC	CASTRDRGYTF
TRBJ1-1	TRBV4-1	few	TRBD1	TGCGTCAGCAGCCAAGAGGGGACAGGGAATCCGGACACTGAAGCTTTCTTT	CVSSQEGTGNPDTEAFF
TRBJ2-3	TRBV28	many	NA	TGTGCCAGCAGCTATGACAGGAGAAGCACAGATACGCAGTATTTT	CASSYDRRSTDTQYF
TRBJ1-5	TRBV6-5	NA	NA	TGTGCCAGCAGGCCGAAAGGGAGAGATCAGCCCCAGCATTTT	CASRPKGRDQPQHF
TRBJ2-7	TRBV18	NA	TRBD2	TGTGCCAGCTCACCCCCGCTAGCGGGAGCGTACGAGCAGTACTTC	CASSPPLAGAYEQYF
TRBJ2-3	TRBV12-3/TRBV12-4	NA	TRBD2	TGTGCCAGTAGCCGCAGACTAGCGGGCACAGATACTCAGTATTTT	CASSRRLAGTDTQYF
TRBJ1-1	TRBV11-3	NA	NA	TGTGCCAGCAGCTTCGAAGGAACAAACACTGAAGCTTTATTT	CASSFEGTNTEALF
TRBJ1-5	TRBV20-1	few	NA	TGCAGTGCTAGAGAGGACCGGCCGGGGGGTCAGCCCCAGCATTTT	CSAREDRPGGQPQHF
TRBJ2-2	TRBV29-1	NA	TRBD1	TGCAGCGTTGCTAAAGACAGGGGCACCGGGGAGCTGTTTTTT	CSVAKDRGTGELFF
TRBJ2-5	TRBV28	many	TRBD1	TGTGCCAGCAGTAACTACAGGGGCTCCCAAGAGACCCAGTACTTC	CASSNYRGSQETQYF
TRBJ2-3	TRBV6-6	many	NA	TGTGCCAGCAGTCGACCCACAGATACGCAGTATTTT	CASSRPTDTQYF
TRBJ1-6	TRBV6-5	NA	NA	TGTGCCAACAGGACGACAGGACGTAATTCACCCCTCCACTTT	CANRTTGRNSPLHF
TRBJ2-3	TRBV7-9	NA	TRBD2	TGTGCCAACAGCCCAAGGACTAGTACAGATACGCAGTATTTT	CANSPRTSTDTQYF
TRBJ2-3	TRBV24-1	NA	TRBD1	TGTGCCACCAGTGATTGGGAGTGCAACCGGGACAGAGCAGATACGCAGTATTTT	CATSDWECNRDRADTQYF
TRBJ1-2	TRBV4-1	once	TRBD1	TGCGCCAACAGCCAAGATATACAGGGGCCGAGGGGCTACACCTTC	CANSQDIQGPRGYTF
TRBJ2-1	TRBV4-1	few	NA	TGCGCCAGCAACCATGCGTTAGGGGACTACAATGAGCAGTTCTTC	CASNHALGDYNEQFF
TRBJ2-3	TRBV5-6	once	NA	TGTGCCAGCAGCTGTTGGGGTAGGGACGGAGGATCGCAGTATTTT	CASSCWGRDGGSQYF
TRBJ2-2	TRBV30	NA	NA	TGTGCCTGGGAGCGGAGCGGGGAGCTGTTTTTT	CAWERSGELFF
TRBJ2-1	TRBV4-1	NA	NA	TGCGCTAGCAGCCATACAGGACTATCGGGCCATCACAATGAGCAGTTCTTC	CASSHTGLSGHHNEQFF
TRBJ1-5	TRBV28	NA	NA	TGTGCCAGCAGAAGGTGCAATCAGCCCCAGCATTTT	CASRRCNQPQHF
TRBJ2-1	TRBV5-5	NA	NA	TGTGCCAGCAGCTTTAAGGGCAACGTGTCGGGCAATGAGCAGTTCTTC	CASSFKGNVSGNEQFF
TRBJ2-7	TRBV11-2	many	NA	TGTGCCAGCAGCTTAGTTAGCGTCGCCTACGAGCAGTACTTC	CASSLVSVAYEQYF
TRBJ2-7	TRBV29-1	NA	TRBD1	TGCAGGGTCCGGGACAGGGATTCCTACGAGCAGTACTTC	CRVRDRDSYEQYF
TRBJ2-3	TRBV12-3/TRBV12-4	medium-sized	TRBD2	TGTGCCAGCAGTTTTCATCCCCCAGCGGGACCGGGATATTTT	CASSFHPPAGPGYF
TRBJ1-1	TRBV6-1	many	TRBD1	TGTGCCAGCAGTCGGGACAGGGATGCTGAAGCTTTCTTT	CASSRDRDAEAFF
TRBJ2-1	TRBV4-1	NA	NA	TGCTTCAGCAGCCAAGGCGGCTTATCCTACAATGATCAGTTCTTC	CFSSQGGLSYNDQFF
TRBJ2-7	TRBV11-1	few	TRBD2	TGTGCCAGCAGCTTATATACAGGGACTAGCGGAAGCTCCTACAAGCAGGACTTC	CASSLYTGTSGSSYKQDF
TRBJ2-1	TRBV28	many	NA	TGTGCCAGCAGGGTTGGGTACGGGAGTCTGGGGGCTGAGCAGTTCTTC	CASRVGYGSLGAEQFF
TRBJ1-2	TRBV6-5	NA	NA	TGTGCCAGCATGAGTCCCCCTATGAGGGGCTACACCTTC	CASMSPPMRGYTF
TRBJ2-1	TRBV6-2/TRBV6-3	large	TRBD1	TGTGCCAGCAGTTACGGGCAGGGGGCGCGGGATGAGCAGTTCTTC	CASSYGQGARDEQFF
TRBJ2-3	TRBV29-1	NA	TRBD2	TGCAGCGTTCTCCCACTAGAGCGGGGGGGCACAGATACGCAGTATTTT	CSVLPLERGGTDTQYF
TRBJ2-4	TRBV5-1	NA	NA	TGCGCCAGCACCAAGGGAGACCGGGACGGCAGAATCATTCAGTACTTT	CASTKGDRDGRIIQYF
TRBJ2-1	TRBV12-5	NA	TRBD1	TGTGCTAATGGTTTGGGTCGAACAGGGGGCGGCCAAAATGAGCAGTTCTTC	CANGLGRTGGGQNEQFF